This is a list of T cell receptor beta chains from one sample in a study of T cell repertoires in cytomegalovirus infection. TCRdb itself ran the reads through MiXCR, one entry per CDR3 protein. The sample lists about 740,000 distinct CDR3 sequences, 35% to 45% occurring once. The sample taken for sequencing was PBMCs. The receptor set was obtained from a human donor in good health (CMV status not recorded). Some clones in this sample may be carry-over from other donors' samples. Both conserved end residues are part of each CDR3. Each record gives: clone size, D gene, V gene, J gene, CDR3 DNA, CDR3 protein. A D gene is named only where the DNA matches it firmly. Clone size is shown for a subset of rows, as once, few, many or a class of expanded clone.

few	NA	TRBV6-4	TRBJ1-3	TGTGCCAGCAGGGGACTTTTGTGGAGAGGAAACACCATATATTTT	CASRGLLWRGNTIYF
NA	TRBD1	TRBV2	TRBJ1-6	TGTGCCAGCAAAGACAGGGGTAATTCACCCCTCCACTTT	CASKDRGNSPLHF
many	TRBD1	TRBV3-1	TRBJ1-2	TGTGCCAGCAGTCCGACAGGGAACTATGGCTACACCTTC	CASSPTGNYGYTF
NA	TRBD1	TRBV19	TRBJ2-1	TGTGCCAGTAGCGGACAGGGGGCCTACAATGAGCAGTTCTTC	CASSGQGAYNEQFF
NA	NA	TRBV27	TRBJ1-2	TGTGCCAGCAGTGGCGTCGGGCCGTCTGGGTATGGCTACACCTTC	CASSGVGPSGYGYTF
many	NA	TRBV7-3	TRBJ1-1	TGTGCCAGCAGCCCCCTCCTTGCCACTGAAGCTTTCTTT	CASSPLLATEAFF
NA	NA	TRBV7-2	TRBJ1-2	TGTGCCAGCAGCTTAATGTCCCCCACAGGCCATGGCTACACCTTC	CASSLMSPTGHGYTF
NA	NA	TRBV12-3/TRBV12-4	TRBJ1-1	TGTGCCAGCAGTTTAGCGGACCCAAATGAAGCTTTCTTT	CASSLADPNEAFF
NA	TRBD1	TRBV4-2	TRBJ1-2	TGTGCCAGCAGCCAGGAGGGACAGCCCTATGGCTACACCTTC	CASSQEGQPYGYTF
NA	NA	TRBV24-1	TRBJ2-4	TGTGCCACCAGTGACACAGGGTTAGGCAAAAACATTCAGTACTTC	CATSDTGLGKNIQYF
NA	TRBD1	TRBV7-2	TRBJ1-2	TGTGCCAGCAGCATACAGGGGGAAGTGTATGGCTACACCTTC	CASSIQGEVYGYTF
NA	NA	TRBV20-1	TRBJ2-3	TGCAGTGCTAGGGGAAGGGCGGACGGATTGAAGGGCACAGATACGCAGTATTTT	CSARGRADGLKGTDTQYF
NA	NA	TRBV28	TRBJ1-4	TGTGCCAGCAGTTTTGGGCAGAGGTATGAAAAACTGTTTTTT	CASSFGQRYEKLFF
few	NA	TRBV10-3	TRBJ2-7	TGTGCCATCAGTGAGTCCCTAGTACGTGAGCAGTACTTC	CAISESLVREQYF
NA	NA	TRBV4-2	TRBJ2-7	TGTGCCAGCAGCCCGAACCTGGCCCAAGGCGAGCAGTACTTC	CASSPNLAQGEQYF
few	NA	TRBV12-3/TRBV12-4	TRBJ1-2	TGTGCCAGCAGTACCACTGACGACTATGGCTACACCTTC	CASSTTDDYGYTF
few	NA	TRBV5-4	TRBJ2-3	TGTGCCAGCAGCTTGGTCCCCACACCCACAGATACGCAGTATTTT	CASSLVPTPTDTQYF
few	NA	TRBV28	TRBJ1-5	TGTGCCAGCAGCCGGGACATCCTGAGTCCCCAGCATTTT	CASSRDILSPQHF
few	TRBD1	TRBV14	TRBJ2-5	TGTGCCAGCAGCCAACAGGGACAGGGAAAGGGCGGCCAGTACTTC	CASSQQGQGKGGQYF
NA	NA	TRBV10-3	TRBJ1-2	TGTGCCATCAGGAGCGGGGGCCGGGGCTACACCTTC	CAIRSGGRGYTF
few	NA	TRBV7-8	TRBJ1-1	TGTGCCAGCAGCTTAGGACACATCCCCACTGAAGCTTTCTTT	CASSLGHIPTEAFF
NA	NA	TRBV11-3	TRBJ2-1	TGTGCCAGCAGCTTAGTCGAGGGGCATGGCGAGCAGTTCTTC	CASSLVEGHGEQFF
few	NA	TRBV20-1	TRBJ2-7	TGCAGTGCTAGTAAGGACTTAACCTCCTACGAGCAGTACTTC	CSASKDLTSYEQYF
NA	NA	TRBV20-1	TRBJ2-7	TGCAGTGCTAGAGATTCAGGACGGCACTCCTACGAGCAGTACTTC	CSARDSGRHSYEQYF
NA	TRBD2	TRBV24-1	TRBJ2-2	TGTGCCCCCAGTGATTTTCTCGCCAGCGGGGACAACACCGGGGAGCTGTTTTTT	CAPSDFLASGDNTGELFF
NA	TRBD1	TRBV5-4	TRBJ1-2	TGTGCCAGCAGCAATCGGGACAGGCGCTTCAACTATGGCTACACCTTC	CASSNRDRRFNYGYTF
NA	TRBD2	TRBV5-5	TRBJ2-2	TGTGCCAGCAGCTTGGGGCTTATAGCGGGCAGAATCACCGGGGAGCTGTTTTTT	CASSLGLIAGRITGELFF
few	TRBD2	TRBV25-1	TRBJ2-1	TGTGCCAGCAGTCCCGGGTGGGGGGGGGTTTTGGATGAGCAGTTCTTC	CASSPGWGGVLDEQFF
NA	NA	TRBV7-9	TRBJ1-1	TGTGCCATCACCAATCAAGGCACTGAAGCTTTCTTT	CAITNQGTEAFF
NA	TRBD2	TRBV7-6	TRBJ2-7	TGTGCCAGCAGCTTAGCCCCCCTAGCGGGAGGAGGTGAGCAGTACTTC	CASSLAPLAGGGEQYF
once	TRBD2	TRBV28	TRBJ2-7	TGTGCCAGCAGTTTATGGGGACTAGGTTCGATAGGCGAGCAGTACTTC	CASSLWGLGSIGEQYF
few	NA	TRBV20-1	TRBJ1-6	TGCAGTGCAGGAGGGTTTTCTGGCCTGCAACCACCCCTCCACTTT	CSAGGFSGLQPPLHF
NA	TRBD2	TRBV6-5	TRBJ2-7	TGTGCCAGCAGTGATACCGGGACTAGATTTTACGAGCAGTACTTC	CASSDTGTRFYEQYF
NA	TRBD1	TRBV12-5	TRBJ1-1	TGTGCTAGTGGCTTACGACAGGGCACTGAAGCTTTCTTT	CASGLRQGTEAFF
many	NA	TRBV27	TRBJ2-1	TGTGCCAGCAGTTCTCTCTACAATGAGCAGTTCTTC	CASSSLYNEQFF
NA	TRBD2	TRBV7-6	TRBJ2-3	TGTGCCAGCAGCTTAGAGAGTAGCGGGGCCCTGTCAGCAGATACGCAGTATTTT	CASSLESSGALSADTQYF
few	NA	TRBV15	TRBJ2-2	TGTGCCACCAGCGGCATCGGTGGAAACACCGGGGAGCTGTTTTTT	CATSGIGGNTGELFF
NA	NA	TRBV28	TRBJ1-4	TGTGCCAGCAGTTTGAATTCGGGGAAACTGTTTTTT	CASSLNSGKLFF
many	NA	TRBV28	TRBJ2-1	TGTGCCAGCAAGGGGGCTAGGGGGGCCAATGAGCAGTTCTTC	CASKGARGANEQFF
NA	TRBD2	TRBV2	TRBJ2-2	TGTGCCAGCAGTGGACGGGCTAGCGGGACCGGGGAGCTGTTTTTT	CASSGRASGTGELFF
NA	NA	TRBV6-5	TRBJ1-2	TGTGCCACCCTGGACACGTATAACTATGGCTACACCTTC	CATLDTYNYGYTF
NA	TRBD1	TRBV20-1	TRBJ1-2	TGCAGTGCTAGAGATCAGGGGGACAGTAATTCAGGTGTCTATGGCTACACCTTC	CSARDQGDSNSGVYGYTF
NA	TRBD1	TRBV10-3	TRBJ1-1	TGTGCCATCACTAGACAGGGGTTCACTGAAGCTTTCTTT	CAITRQGFTEAFF
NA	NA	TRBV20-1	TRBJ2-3	TGCAGTGCTAGAGATCTCGCGGGAAGAGATACGCAGTATTTT	CSARDLAGRDTQYF
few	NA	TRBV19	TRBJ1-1	TGTGCCAGTAGTATGGGGCGGGGGCGAGGCACTGAAGCTTTCTTT	CASSMGRGRGTEAFF
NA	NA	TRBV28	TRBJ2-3	TGTGCCAGCAGTTTACGTATAGGCACAGATACGCAGTATTTT	CASSLRIGTDTQYF
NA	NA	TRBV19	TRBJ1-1	TGTGCCAGTACAAGAGGGGCGAACACTGAAGCTTTCTTT	CASTRGANTEAFF
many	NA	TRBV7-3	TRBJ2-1	TGTGCCAGCAGCTTAATGGGCGGGACTCCGTTTAATGAGCAGTTCTTC	CASSLMGGTPFNEQFF
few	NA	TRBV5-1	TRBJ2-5	TGCGCCAGCAGGGGACAGACCCAGTACTTC	CASRGQTQYF
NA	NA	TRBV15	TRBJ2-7	TGTGCCACCAGCAGAGAATTGGGCGGGTACTACGAGCAGTACTTC	CATSRELGGYYEQYF
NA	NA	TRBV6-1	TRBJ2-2	TGTGCCAGCACCGCCGGGTACACCGGGGAGCTGTTTTTT	CASTAGYTGELFF
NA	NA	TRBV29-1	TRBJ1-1	TGCAGCGTTGAATGGCCTGAAGCTTTCTTT	CSVEWPEAFF
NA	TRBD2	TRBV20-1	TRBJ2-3	TGCAGTGCTAGCGGCGGGCGGGGGGGGGGAGATACGCAGTATTTT	CSASGGRGGGDTQYF
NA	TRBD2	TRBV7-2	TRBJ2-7	TGTGCCAGCAGCCAGGGAAGCGGGAGGGCCTACGAGCAGTACTTC	CASSQGSGRAYEQYF
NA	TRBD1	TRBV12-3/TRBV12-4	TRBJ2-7	TGTGCCAGCAGTTTAGCGCTGGGGGCGGGGACAGGGGGCGTGCAGCAGTCCTTC	CASSLALGAGTGGVQQSF
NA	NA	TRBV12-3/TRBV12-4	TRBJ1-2	TGTGCCAGCACCCCGCGAAACTATGGCTACACCTTC	CASTPRNYGYTF
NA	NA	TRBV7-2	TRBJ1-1	TGTGCCAGCGGATTAGAGCAGAGAAGATTCACTGTAGCTTTCTTT	CASGLEQRRFTVAFF
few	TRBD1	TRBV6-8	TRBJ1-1	TGTGCCAGCAGTTACTCGGGTTTACAGGGGCCGGGGTTGAAGCCTGAAGCTTTCTTT	CASSYSGLQGPGLKPEAFF
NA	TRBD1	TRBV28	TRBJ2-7	TGTGCCAGCGGCAAACAGGGGTTAGGGCAGTACTTC	CASGKQGLGQYF